This TCR beta chain was obtained from a study of memory CD8 T cells in hepatitis C reinfection. Study at large: After reinfection, a couple of primary-infection resolvers became chronically infected. Between 12 and 24 weeks after reinfection detection, late samples were drawn.

Regarding time point: late/post reinfection, 12 to 24 weeks after detection. TCR sequencing was done directly ex vivo on sorted cells, without expansion in vitro. Total naive CD8 T cells were sorted as viable CD3+ CD8+ CD45RO- cells from a couple of donors. TCRdb's copy holds only in-frame clones and misses some; the assay was immunoSEQ multiplex PCR. Counted here are about 46,000 clones, about 88% occurring once; the ten biggest clones make up around 0.78%. The receptor comes from a young man with hepatitis C virus infection. Source material: naive CD8+ T cells sorted from blood.

The CDR3 region is CASSPLPARDNEQFF. The CDR3 nucleotides are TGTGCCAGCAGTCCGCTTCCGGCCAGGGACAATGAGCAGTTCTTC. V is TRBV27 and J is TRBJ2-1; tentatively, D is TRBD1 (5 bases). The CDR3 sequence is 15 residues long. V lost 5 bases to trimming and J lost 5 bases, with 16 bases between them. CDR1 is MNHEY, CDR2 SMNVEV, per germline (reference sequence).